The clone carrying this T cell receptor (beta chain) was seen ten or more times. Antigen unknown. The source of the sample is a study of T cell repertoires in cytomegalovirus infection. Study overall: The public TCR beta signatures pointed to both CMV infection and matching HLA type. Points from the study as a whole: The study found HLA-C-restricted CMV-specific TCR beta clonotypes dominating the ex vivo response. The study identified carriers of CMV plus the relevant HLA from cumulative public TCR beta family frequency.

Each CDR3 protein is one row after TCRdb ran MiXCR on the reads. The sample contains approximately 770,000 distinct CDR3 sequences, under 35% of which appear only once. Sample: cultured CD8+ T cells from PBMCs, taken from culture after CMV antigen stimulation. The clonotype was recovered from a human donor in good health (CMV status not recorded). Some clones in this sample may be carry-over from other donors' samples.

Here the CDR3 reads CASSPAGRGAAETQYF. As DNA, the CDR3 is TGTGCCAGCAGCCCCGCGGGGCGGGGGGCCGCGGAGACCCAGTACTTC. The chain joins TRBV12-3 or TRBV12-4 to TRBJ2-5; 8 positions agree with TRBD2. The CDR3 contains 16 residues. The V segment lost 6 bases and the J segment 5 bases; nucleotides outside the gene matches: 14.